The entry that follows covers one T cell receptor (beta chain) sequence. These data are taken from a study of blood T cell repertoires in COVID-19. Study-level background: The cDNA or gDNA used as material had been derived from T cells, B-cell-depleted T cells, or PBMCs.

Using immunoSEQ multiplex PCR, the repertoire was profiled, and TCRdb retains in-frame clones only, with some absent. The sample comprises around 200,000 clones, about 85% of which are singletons, and 18% rests with the top ten. Germline CDR1 is SEHNR and CDR2 is FQNEAQ (reference sequence). Germline trimming cut 5 bases from V and 4 bases from J; bases unmatched to any gene: 14. This CDR3 has 17 amino acids. The TCR was taken from a man aged 40-49 years who had recovered from COVID-19. The specimen sequenced was PBMCs or T cells enriched from blood (not recorded which). This chain connects TRBV7-9 to TRBJ1-2, with 9 bases fitting TRBD1. CDR3 in amino acids: CASSIQTGGGFGYGYTF. For the CDR3, the DNA is TGTGCCAGCAGCATCCAGACAGGGGGAGGATTCGGCTATGGCTACACCTTC. Full variable domain (outside the CDR3, taken from reference TRBV7-9 and TRBJ1-2): DTGVSQNPRHKITKRGQNVTFRCDPISEHNRLYWYRQTLGQGPEFLTYFQNEAQLEKSRLLSDRFSAERPKGSFSTLEIQRTEQGDSAMYLCASSIQTGGGFGYGYTFGSGTRLTVV.